The present TCR beta chain was sequenced within a study of blood T cell repertoires in COVID-19. Turning to the study itself: Samples came from the United States, Italy and Spain, spanning acute and convalescent COVID-19. PBMCs, B-cell-depleted T cells, or T cells were the source of the cDNA or gDNA that made up the material.

Germline assignment: CDR1 LNHDA and CDR2 SQIVND (reference sequence). V lost 5 bases and J 1 base, leaving 11 bases between the germline ends. CDR3 length equals 15 residues. Self-reported history from a screening survey and questionnaire set each donor's cohort. In the authors' workflow: Amplification of reference gene primers provided the estimated nucleated cell counts. Profiled with immunoSEQ multiplex PCR; TCRdb holds only in-frame clones, not every one. V and J calls and clone size are those listed in that table; D and trimming were worked out from the DNA. The table records around 110,000 clones, 84% of them present only once.

Material: PBMCs or T cells enriched from blood (not recorded which). The receptor was derived from a woman aged 25 to 39 who had recovered from COVID-19. This chain links TRBV19 with TRBJ2-2; D not resolved. DNA of the CDR3: TGTGCCAGTAGTGTCATTCGACAGAACACCGGGGAGCTGTTTTTT. As protein: CASSVIRQNTGELFF.